This section outlines one T cell receptor (beta chain) sequence together with its context. V was pared by 10 bases and J by 7 bases, with 11 bases of the junction left unmatched. The CDR3 covers 13 residues. CDR1 is LNHDA and CDR2 is SQIVND in the germline V gene (reference sequence). These data come from a study of blood T cell repertoires in COVID-19. Assay: immunoSEQ multiplex PCR; the TCRdb copy retains only in-frame clones and omits some. The sample carries over 85,000 clones, approximately 87% recorded once. The sequence was collected from a human donor in a cohort sampled during active COVID-19. The rearrangement uses TRBV19 and TRBJ2-7; 9 nucleotides line up with TRBD1. The specimen sequenced was peripheral blood. The CDR3 loop is CATSRDRVGEQYF. For the CDR3, the DNA is TGTGCCACGTCCCGGGACAGGGTTGGGGAGCAGTACTTC.